The 9 T cell receptor beta chains below were found in one sample sequenced in a study of blood T cells in healthy people across ages. A sample-barcoded 5' primer and a J-beta primer mix were used in a second PCR of about 7 to 12 cycles. MiXCR was run by TCRdb on the 5' RACE reads, yielding one entry per CDR3 protein. This sample has 1.5 million to 2 million distinct CDR3 sequences, with roughly two fifths found just once. The sequenced material came from blood. The receptors here all came from a human donor in good health.

The chain uses TRBV29-1 and TRBJ2-3; D is unresolved. V shed 0 bases and J shed 5 bases, with 12 bases lying between them. The CDR3 is 14 residues long. The germline gives CDR1 SQVTM, CDR2 ANQGSEA. In DNA, the CDR3 is TGCAGCGTTGAAGATAGGGCCCTGGGAGATACGCAGTATTTT. Translating gives CSVEDRALGDTQYF.

The rearrangement links TRBV7-2 to TRBJ2-7; 9 nucleotides line up with TRBD2. Germline-derived CDR1 and CDR2 are SGHTA and FQGNSA. V lost 1 base, J lost 2 bases, and 3 bases stayed unmatched. This CDR3 is 15 amino acids long. CDR3 coding DNA: TGTGCCAGCAGCTTAGAAGGGACTAGCACCTACGAGCAGTACTTC. Translating gives CASSLEGTSTYEQYF. Full variable domain (remainder filled in from reference TRBV7-2 and TRBJ2-7): GAGVSQSPSNKVTEKGKDVELRCDPISGHTALYWYRQSLGQGLEFLIYFQGNSAPDKSGLPSDRFSAERTGGSVSTLTIQRTQQEDSAVYLCASSLEGTSTYEQYFGPGTRLTVT.

This clonotype turned up a few times. The chain uses TRBV9 and TRBJ2-1; D is uncertain. The germline V gene has CDR1 SGDLS and CDR2 YYNGEE. Trimming stripped 0 bases from V and 0 bases from J, with 7 bases between. The length of the CDR3 is 15 residues. CDR3 residues: CASSVEISSYNEQFF. The CDR3 nucleotides read TGTGCCAGCAGCGTAGAGATTAGCTCCTACAATGAGCAGTTCTTC.

This clonotype was seen a handful of times. J is TRBJ1-1 and V is TRBV11-1; TRBD1 matches 9 bases. The V gene end was trimmed by 4 bases and the J gene end by 6 bases; junction bases not matched to a gene: 3. CDR1 and CDR2 from the germline V gene are SGHAT and FQDESV (reference sequence). This CDR3 is built from 13 residues. The CDR3 nucleotides read TGTGCCAGCAGCTCGGGACAGGGTCCTGAAGCTTTCTTT. Translation gives CASSSGQGPEAFF.

CDR3 region: CAISTRQGSGASYGYTF. As DNA, the CDR3 is TGTGCCATCAGTACCCGACAGGGAAGTGGGGCGTCATATGGCTACACCTTC. The genes are TRBV10-3 and TRBJ1-2; 7 nucleotides match TRBD1. The junction had 17 bases not matched to a gene; V was cut back by 5 bases and J by 5 bases. Germline CDR1 reads ENHRY; CDR2 reads SYGVKD. CDR3 length: 17 residues.

The genes are TRBV4-1 and TRBJ2-5; 8 nucleotides line up with TRBD1. The end of the DNA aligns better with TRBJ2-7, so the J call may be wrong. Germline-derived CDR1 and CDR2 are MGHRA and YSYEKL. This CDR3 is built from 15 residues. The CDR3 here is CASRPVGQGAHEQYF. The CDR3 nucleotides are TGCGCCAGCAGACCAGTAGGGCAGGGGGCACACGAGCAGTACTTC.

J is TRBJ1-1 and V is TRBV6-5; 7 bases map to TRBD1. J gave up 0 bases and V 7 bases, and 5 bases lay outside the gene matches. The CDR3 length is 14 residues. Germline values: CDR1 MNHEY, CDR2 SVGAGI. The CDR3 loop is CASTRGGMNTEAFF. The CDR3 nucleotides are TGTGCCAGCACCAGGGGGGGTATGAACACTGAAGCTTTCTTT.

This chain uses TRBV7-9 with TRBJ1-5; 7 nucleotides line up with TRBD1. The CDR3 sequence is 14 residues long. V shed 5 bases and J 3 bases; nucleotides not matched to a gene: 4. Looked up from germline, CDR1 is SEHNR and CDR2 is FQNEAQ (reference sequence). CDR3 in amino acids: CASSTDRVNQPQHF. The CDR3 coding sequence is TGTGCCAGCAGCACCGACAGGGTCAATCAGCCCCAGCATTTT.

The chain employs TRBV5-1 and TRBJ2-4; D is undetermined. The J call is uncertain, as TRBJ2-7 better fits the DNA end. The CDR3 length is 14 residues. Germline assignment: CDR1 SGHRS and CDR2 YFSETQ. CDR3 amino acids: CASSLLSGNPEQYF. CDR3 DNA sequence: TGCGCCAGCAGCTTGTTGAGTGGGAACCCCGAGCAGTACTTC.